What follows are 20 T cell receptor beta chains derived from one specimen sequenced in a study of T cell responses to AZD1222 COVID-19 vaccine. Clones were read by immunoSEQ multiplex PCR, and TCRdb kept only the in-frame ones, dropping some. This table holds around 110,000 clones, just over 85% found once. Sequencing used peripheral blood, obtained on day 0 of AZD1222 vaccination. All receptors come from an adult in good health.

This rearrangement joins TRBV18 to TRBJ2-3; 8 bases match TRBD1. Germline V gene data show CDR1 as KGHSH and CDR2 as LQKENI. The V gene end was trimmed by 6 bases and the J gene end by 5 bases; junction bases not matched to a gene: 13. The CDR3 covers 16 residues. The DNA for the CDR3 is TGTGCCAGCTCCCAGAACGACAGGGGAAAAGGAGATACGCAGTATTTT. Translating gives CASSQNDRGKGDTQYF.

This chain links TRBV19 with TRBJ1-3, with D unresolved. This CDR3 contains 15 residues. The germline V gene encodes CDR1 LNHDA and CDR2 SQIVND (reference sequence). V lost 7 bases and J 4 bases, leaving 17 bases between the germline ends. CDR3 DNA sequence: TGTGCCAGTACCGGACCAGATACTGTCGGAAACACCATATATTTT. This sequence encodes CASTGPDTVGNTIYF.

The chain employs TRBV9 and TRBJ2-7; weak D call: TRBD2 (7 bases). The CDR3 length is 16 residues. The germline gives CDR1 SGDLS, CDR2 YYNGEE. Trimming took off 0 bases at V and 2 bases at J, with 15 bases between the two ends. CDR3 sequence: CASSVGNREGPYEQYF. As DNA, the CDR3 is TGTGCCAGCAGCGTAGGGAACAGGGAGGGTCCCTACGAGCAGTACTTC.

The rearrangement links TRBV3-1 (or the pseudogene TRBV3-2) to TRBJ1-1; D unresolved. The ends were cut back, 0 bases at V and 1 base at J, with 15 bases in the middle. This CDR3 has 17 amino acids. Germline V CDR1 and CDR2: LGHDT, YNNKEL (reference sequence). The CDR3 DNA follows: TGTGCCAGCAGCCAAGAATGGTCTTTGGGTTCGAACACTGAAGCTTTCTTT. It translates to CASSQEWSLGSNTEAFF.

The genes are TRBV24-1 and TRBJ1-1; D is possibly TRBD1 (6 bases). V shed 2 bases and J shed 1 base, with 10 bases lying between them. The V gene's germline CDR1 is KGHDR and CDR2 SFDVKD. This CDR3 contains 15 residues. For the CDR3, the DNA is TGTGCCACCAGTGATTCCAAACAGGGGAACACTGAAGCTTTCTTT. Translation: CATSDSKQGNTEAFF.

This CDR3 is CASSPPYSRLNTEAFF. The CDR3 region has the DNA TGTGCCAGCTCACCACCGTACAGCCGACTGAACACTGAAGCTTTCTTT. This rearrangement joins TRBV18 to TRBJ1-1; D remains ambiguous. V lost 0 bases and J lost 0, with 11 bases in between. Germline lookup yields CDR1 KGHSH and CDR2 LQKENI. The CDR3 length is 16 residues. Based on the CDR3 plus reference TRBV18 and TRBJ1-1, the full variable domain is NAGVMQNPRHLVRRRGQEARLRCSPMKGHSHVYWYRQLPEEGLKFMVYLQKENIIDESGMPKERFSAEFPKEGPSILRIQQVVRGDSAAYFCASSPPYSRLNTEAFFGQGTRLTVV.

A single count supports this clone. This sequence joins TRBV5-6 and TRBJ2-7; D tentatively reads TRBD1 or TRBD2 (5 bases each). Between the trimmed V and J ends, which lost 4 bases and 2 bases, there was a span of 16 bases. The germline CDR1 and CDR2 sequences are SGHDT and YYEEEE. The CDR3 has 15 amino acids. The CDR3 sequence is CASSPPGDGAYEQYF. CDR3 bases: TGTGCCAGCAGCCCGCCCGGGGACGGAGCCTACGAGCAGTACTTC.

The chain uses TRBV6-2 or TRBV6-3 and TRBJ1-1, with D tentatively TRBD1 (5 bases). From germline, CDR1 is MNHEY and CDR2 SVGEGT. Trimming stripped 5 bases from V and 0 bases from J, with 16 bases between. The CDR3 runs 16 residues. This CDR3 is CASSQDSYAVNTEAFF. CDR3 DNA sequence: TGTGCCAGCAGTCAAGACAGTTACGCCGTGAACACTGAAGCTTTCTTT.

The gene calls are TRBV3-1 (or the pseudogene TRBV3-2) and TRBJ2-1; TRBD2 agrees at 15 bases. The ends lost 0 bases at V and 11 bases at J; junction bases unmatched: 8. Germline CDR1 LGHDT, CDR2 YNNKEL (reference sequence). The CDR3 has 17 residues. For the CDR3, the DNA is TGTGCCAGCAGCCAAGAAAGGACTAGCGGGGGGGCATTCAAGCAGTTCTTC. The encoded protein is CASSQERTSGGAFKQFF.

The CDR3 DNA sequence: TGTGCCACCAGTGACCTTAACAGGGAGCAGTACTTC. Its translation: CATSDLNREQYF. The chain is built from TRBV24-1 and TRBJ2-7; D is possibly TRBD1 (5 bases). Between the trimmed V and J ends, which lost 4 bases and 7 bases, there was a span of 10 bases. This CDR3 has 12 residues. Germline assignment: CDR1 KGHDR and CDR2 SFDVKD.

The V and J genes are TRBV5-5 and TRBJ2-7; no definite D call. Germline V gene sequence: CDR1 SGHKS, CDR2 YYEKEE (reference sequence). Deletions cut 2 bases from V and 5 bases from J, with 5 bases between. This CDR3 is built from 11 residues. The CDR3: CASSFYNEQYF. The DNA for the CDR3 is TGTGCCAGCAGCTTTTACAACGAGCAGTACTTC.

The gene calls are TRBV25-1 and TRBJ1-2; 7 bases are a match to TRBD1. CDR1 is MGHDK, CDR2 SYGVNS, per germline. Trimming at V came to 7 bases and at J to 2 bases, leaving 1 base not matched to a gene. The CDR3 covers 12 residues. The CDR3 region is CASTTGNYGYTF. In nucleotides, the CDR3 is TGTGCCAGCACGACAGGGAACTATGGCTACACCTTC.

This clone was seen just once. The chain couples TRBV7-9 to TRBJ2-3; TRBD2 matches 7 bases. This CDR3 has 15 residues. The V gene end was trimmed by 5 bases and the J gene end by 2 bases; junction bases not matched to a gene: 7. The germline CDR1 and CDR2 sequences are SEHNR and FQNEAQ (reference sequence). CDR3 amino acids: CASSPGLVLTDTQYF. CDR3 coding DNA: TGTGCCAGCAGCCCCGGACTAGTCCTCACAGATACGCAGTATTTT.

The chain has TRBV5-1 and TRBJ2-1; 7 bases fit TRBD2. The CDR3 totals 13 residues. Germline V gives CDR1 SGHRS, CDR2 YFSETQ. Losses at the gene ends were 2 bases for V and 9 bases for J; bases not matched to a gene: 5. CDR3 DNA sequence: TGCGCCAGCAGCTTACGACTAGCAGCTGAGCAGTTCTTC. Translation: CASSLRLAAEQFF.

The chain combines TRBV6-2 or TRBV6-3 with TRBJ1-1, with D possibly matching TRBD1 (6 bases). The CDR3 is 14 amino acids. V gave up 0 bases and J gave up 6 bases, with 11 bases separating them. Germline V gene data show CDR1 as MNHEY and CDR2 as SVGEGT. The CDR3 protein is CASSYSDSGSEAFF. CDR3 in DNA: TGTGCCAGCAGTTACTCGGACAGTGGATCTGAAGCTTTCTTT.

CDR3 sequence reads: CASSSPPGELFF. The CDR3 region has the DNA TGTGCCAGCAGTTCCCCCCCCGGGGAGCTGTTTTTT. The chain links TRBV27 to TRBJ2-2; unclear D gene. V lost 4 bases and J 6 bases, leaving 6 bases between the germline ends. Germline lookup yields CDR1 MNHEY and CDR2 SMNVEV (reference sequence). The length of the CDR3 is 12 residues.

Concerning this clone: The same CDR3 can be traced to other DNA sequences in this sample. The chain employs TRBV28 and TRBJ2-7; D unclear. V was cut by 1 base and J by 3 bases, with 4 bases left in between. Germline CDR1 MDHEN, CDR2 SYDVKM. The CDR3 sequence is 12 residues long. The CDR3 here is CASSLLGYEQYF. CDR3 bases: TGTGCCAGCAGTTTATTAGGCTACGAGCAGTACTTC.

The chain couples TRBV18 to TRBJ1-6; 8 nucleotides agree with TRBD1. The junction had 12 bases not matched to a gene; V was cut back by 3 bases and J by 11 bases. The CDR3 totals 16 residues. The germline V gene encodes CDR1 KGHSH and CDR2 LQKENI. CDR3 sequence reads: CASSPSSSGGWTPLHF. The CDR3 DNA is TGTGCCAGCTCACCCTCTTCATCAGGGGGCTGGACACCCCTCCACTTT.

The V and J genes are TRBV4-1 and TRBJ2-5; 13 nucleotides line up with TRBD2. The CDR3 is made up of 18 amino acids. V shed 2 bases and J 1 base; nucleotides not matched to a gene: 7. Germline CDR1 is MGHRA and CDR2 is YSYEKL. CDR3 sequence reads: CASSQILAGGISQETQYF. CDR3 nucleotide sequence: TGCGCCAGCAGCCAAATACTAGCGGGGGGGATCTCCCAAGAGACCCAGTACTTC.

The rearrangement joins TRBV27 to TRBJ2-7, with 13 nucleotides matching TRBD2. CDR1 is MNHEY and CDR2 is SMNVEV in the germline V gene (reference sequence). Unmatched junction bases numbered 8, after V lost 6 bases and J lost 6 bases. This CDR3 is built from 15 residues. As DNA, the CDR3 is TGTGCCAGCAGGGGAACCGGACTAGCGGGAGTCGAGCAGTACTTC. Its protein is CASRGTGLAGVEQYF.